Below are 25 T cell receptor beta chains sequenced from a single sample in a study of shared clonotypes between healthy human individuals. Profiling relied on immunoSEQ multiplex PCR, and the TCRdb table lists in-frame clones only, not all of them. Found here are about 2 million clones, around 95% of them singletons; the top ten hold about 0.13%. Sequenced: naive CD4+ T cells sorted from blood. Subset described: CD45RA+ positively selected. The receptors were gathered from a man younger than 30 in good health.

The V gene is TRBV5-1, the J gene TRBJ2-1; TRBD2 might be the D (8 bases). The CDR3 runs to 16 residues. In germline, CDR1 is SGHRS, CDR2 YFSETQ. Trimming removed 4 bases from V and 4 bases from J, with 18 bases in between. This CDR3 is CASSPNRGGGYNEQFF. Here the CDR3 DNA reads TGCGCCAGCAGCCCCAACAGGGGCGGGGGGTACAATGAGCAGTTCTTC.

V and J are TRBV10-1 and TRBJ2-7, with D possibly matching TRBD2 (5 bases). The V end lost 7 bases, the J end lost 11 bases, and 15 bases lay between the germline ends. Per the germline V gene, CDR1 is WNHNN and CDR2 is SYGVQD (reference sequence). This CDR3 is built from 11 residues. The CDR3 DNA reads TGCGCCAGCATGGGAGCTGGGGTTAAGTACTTC. It translates to CASMGAGVKYF.

J is TRBJ2-7 and V is TRBV28; the D is unclear. The CDR3 covers 13 residues. Germline CDR1 MDHEN, CDR2 SYDVKM. Trimming left V 3 bases short and J 4 bases short, with 10 bases between. The CDR3 nucleotides read TGTGCCAGCAGTTTGGCCCCGTGGTACGAGCAGTACTTC. Encoded protein: CASSLAPWYEQYF. Combining the CDR3 with reference TRBV28 and TRBJ2-7 gives the whole variable domain DVKVTQSSRYLVKRTGEKVFLECVQDMDHENMFWYRQDPGLGLRLIYFSYDVKMKEKGDIPEGYSVSREKKERFSLILESASTNQTSMYLCASSLAPWYEQYFGPGTRLTVT.

V is TRBV19 and J is TRBJ2-5; no clear D. The CDR3 consists of 14 residues. The germline V gene has CDR1 LNHDA and CDR2 SQIVND (reference sequence). Trimming shortened V by 4 bases and J by 1 base, and 10 bases separated the two germline ends. The CDR3 loop reads CASSSGRTQETQYF. In nucleotides, the CDR3 is TGTGCCAGTAGTAGCGGCAGGACCCAAGAGACCCAGTACTTC.

This chain connects TRBV28 to TRBJ1-6, with 7 bases that match TRBD1. V shed 5 bases, J shed 8 bases, and the junction held 9 bases outside the gene matches. Germline V lookup: CDR1 MDHEN, CDR2 SYDVKM. The CDR3 is made up of 15 amino acids. The chain's CDR3 is CASSGPGQGDSPLHF. CDR3 DNA sequence: TGTGCCAGCAGTGGGCCTGGGCAGGGGGATTCACCCCTCCACTTT.

V is TRBV4-1 and J is TRBJ2-5; maybe TRBD2 (6 bases). The CDR3 sequence is 13 residues long. Trimming removed 3 bases at V and 4 bases at J, with 9 bases between. Germline-derived CDR1 and CDR2 are MGHRA and YSYEKL. In DNA, the CDR3 is TGCGCCAGCAGCCACTTGGGGGGAGAGACCCAGTACTTC. Its translation: CASSHLGGETQYF.

This clone was seen a handful of times. The chain carries TRBV4-3 and TRBJ2-5; D is possibly TRBD1 (6 bases). The DNA matches TRBJ2-7 better at its end, which makes the J call doubtful. CDR3 length: 15 residues. CDR1 LGHNA and CDR2 YSLEER come from the germline V gene. The DNA for the CDR3 is TGCGCCAGCAGCCAAGATGGGTCAGGGGACTACGAGCAGTACTTC. This sequence encodes CASSQDGSGDYEQYF.

The chain is built from TRBV11-3 and TRBJ2-7, with 8 bases that match TRBD1. In germline, CDR1 is SGHNT, CDR2 YENEEA. With V trimmed by 5 bases and J by 2 bases, 2 bases remained unmatched. This CDR3 is 13 amino acids long. CDR3 protein: CASSRDRTYEQYF. The DNA of the CDR3 is TGTGCCAGCAGCAGGGACAGGACCTACGAGCAGTACTTC.

This clone has just one count. The J gene is TRBJ1-4, the V gene TRBV5-1; D is perhaps TRBD1 (5 bases). Germline lookup yields CDR1 SGHRS and CDR2 YFSETQ. V was shortened by 6 bases and J by 5 bases, with 17 bases between the two germline ends. The CDR3 is 15 amino acids. CDR3 protein: CASNGGGRQNEKLFF. As DNA, the CDR3 is TGCGCCAGCAACGGGGGAGGCAGACAGAATGAAAAACTGTTTTTT.

This clone was counted between two and nine times. The rearrangement uses TRBV5-1 and TRBJ1-2, with D perhaps TRBD1 (5 bases). Trimming removed 0 bases from V and 6 bases from J, with 9 bases in between. This CDR3 has 13 residues. Germline assignment: CDR1 SGHRS and CDR2 YFSETQ. CDR3 DNA sequence: TGCGCCAGCAGCTTGGAACAGGTCGATGGCTACACCTTC. Its protein is CASSLEQVDGYTF.

The chain carries TRBV5-1 and TRBJ1-6; D gene unclear. Trimming took off 0 bases at V and 4 bases at J, with 8 bases between the two ends. The CDR3 loop spans 15 amino acids. Germline V gene data show CDR1 as SGHRS and CDR2 as YFSETQ. CDR3 in DNA: TGCGCCAGCAGCTTGGCGTCGGATTATAATTCACCCCTCCACTTT. Translation: CASSLASDYNSPLHF.

V is TRBV10-3 and J is TRBJ2-5; 9 bases agree with TRBD2. Germline assignment: CDR1 ENHRY and CDR2 SYGVKD. With 5 bases clipped from V and 5 bases from J, the junction kept 3 bases outside the gene matches. The CDR3 extends over 13 amino acids. CDR3 sequence reads: CAISIAGDETQYF. CDR3 DNA: TGTGCCATCAGTATAGCGGGAGATGAGACCCAGTACTTC.

The chain is built from TRBV19 and TRBJ2-7; D ambiguous. Trimming removed 7 bases at V and 0 bases at J, with 13 bases between. The CDR3 is 14 amino acids. Germline V gives CDR1 LNHDA, CDR2 SQIVND (reference sequence). For the CDR3, the DNA is TGTGCCAGTACCACAACAAAAAACTCCTACGAGCAGTACTTC. As protein: CASTTTKNSYEQYF.

The J gene is TRBJ1-4, the V gene TRBV6-1; 9 bases align to TRBD1. Germline V lookup: CDR1 MNHNS, CDR2 SASEGT. The CDR3 is made up of 14 amino acids. V lost 7 bases, J lost 5 bases, and 5 bases stayed unmatched. The CDR3 DNA follows: TGTGCCAGCACTCGACAGGGGGGGAATGAAAAACTGTTTTTT. Residues: CASTRQGGNEKLFF.

About this clone: A much larger clonotype is one base distant, so this may be a read error. Distinct nucleotide sequences in the sample also encode this CDR3. The V and J genes are TRBV11-2 and TRBJ2-5, with 10 positions matching TRBD2. The CDR3 length is 14 residues. The germline V gene has CDR1 SGHAT and CDR2 FQNNGV. J gave up 7 bases and V 1 base, and 3 bases lay outside the gene matches. Here the CDR3 reads CASSLGSSGGTQYF. CDR3 coding DNA: TGTGCCAGCAGCTTAGGCTCTAGCGGGGGGACCCAGTACTTC.

V usage is TRBV5-1 and J usage is TRBJ2-2; maybe TRBD2 (6 bases). The V and J ends lost 4 bases and 6 bases respectively, with 13 bases between them. The CDR3 is 14 residues long. Germline loops: CDR1 SGHRS, CDR2 YFSETQ. In nucleotides, the CDR3 is TGCGCCAGCAGCGAGGGAGGTCCCTCCGGGGAGCTGTTTTTT. This gives the protein CASSEGGPSGELFF.

As concerns this clone: The same CDR3 can be traced to other DNA sequences in this sample. The chain couples TRBV19 to TRBJ2-7, with TRBD1 identical over 9 bases. Germline CDR1 and CDR2: LNHDA and SQIVND (reference sequence). The V gene end was trimmed by 6 bases and the J gene end by 4 bases; junction bases not matched to a gene: 4. The CDR3 extends over 13 amino acids. The CDR3 nucleotides are TGTGCCAGTAGGGGACAGGGAAGATACGAGCAGTACTTC. This encodes CASRGQGRYEQYF.

The gene calls are TRBV7-9 and TRBJ2-2, with TRBD1 matching over 8 bases. After removal of 4 bases from V and 1 base from J, the junction contained 11 bases not matched to a gene. Germline values: CDR1 SEHNR, CDR2 FQNEAQ (reference sequence). The CDR3 loop spans 18 amino acids. The CDR3 region is CASSSAQGRGLNTGELFF. The CDR3 bases are TGTGCCAGCAGCTCCGCCCAGGGCAGGGGGCTGAACACCGGGGAGCTGTTTTTT.

This sequence joins TRBV7-2 and TRBJ1-3; D remains unclear. Germline loops: CDR1 SGHTA, CDR2 FQGNSA. Trimming took off 5 bases at V and 0 bases at J, with 14 bases between the two ends. The CDR3 covers 16 residues. CDR3 in amino acids: CASSEWTVLSGNTIYF. Written as DNA, the CDR3 is TGTGCCAGCAGCGAATGGACGGTCCTCTCTGGAAACACCATATATTTT.

This sequence joins TRBV20-1 and TRBJ1-2; D gene unclear. V was clipped by 3 bases and J by 6 bases, with 5 bases between them. Germline CDR1 DFQATT, CDR2 SNEGSKA (reference sequence). The CDR3 loop spans 10 amino acids. The DNA for the CDR3 is TGCAGTGCTAGGGCGGATGGCTACACCTTC. Amino acids: CSARADGYTF.

This clone was counted once. The chain carries TRBV18 and TRBJ1-1; the match to TRBD1 covers 9 bases. Germline V gives CDR1 KGHSH, CDR2 LQKENI. V shed 6 bases and J 1 base; nucleotides not matched to a gene: 18. The length of the CDR3 is 19 residues. As DNA, the CDR3 is TGTGCCAGCTCTCAACTTGTCCCGGGACAGGGCCAGAGGAACACTGAAGCTTTCTTT. Translated, it gives CASSQLVPGQGQRNTEAFF.

The genes are TRBV29-1 and TRBJ2-3; TRBD1 matches at 9 bases. CDR1 SQVTM and CDR2 ANQGSEA come from the germline V gene. The CDR3 has 14 amino acids. The trim removed 4 bases at V and 3 bases at J, leaving 5 bases unmatched. The CDR3 DNA is TGCAGCGTTGTGTCGGACAGGGGAACAGATACGCAGTATTTT. Translated: CSVVSDRGTDTQYF.

This chain uses TRBV7-6 with TRBJ2-3, with 7 bases lining up with TRBD2. Germline V gene sequence: CDR1 SGHVS, CDR2 FNYEAQ. CDR3 length: 15 residues. Trimming at V came to 6 bases and at J to 0 bases, leaving 6 bases not matched to a gene. CDR3 DNA: TGTGCCAGCAGTCGTAGCGGGTCTAGCACAGATACGCAGTATTTT. It codes for CASSRSGSSTDTQYF.

The chain is built from TRBV29-1 and TRBJ2-5, with no clear D. Germline assignment: CDR1 SQVTM and CDR2 ANQGSEA. This CDR3 comprises 12 residues. Between the trimmed V and J ends, which lost 5 bases and 2 bases, there was a span of 9 bases. The CDR3 loop is CSVTWGQETQYF. In DNA, the CDR3 is TGCAGCGTTACTTGGGGACAAGAGACCCAGTACTTC.

This clone was observed once. V gene TRBV19 combines with J gene TRBJ2-1; D not certain. The length of the CDR3 is 15 residues. V lost 3 bases to trimming and J lost 0 bases, with 9 bases between them. The germline CDR1 and CDR2 sequences are LNHDA and SQIVND (reference sequence). The CDR3 sequence: CASSIPAVSYNEQFF. The DNA for the CDR3 is TGTGCCAGTAGTATCCCGGCGGTCTCCTACAATGAGCAGTTCTTC.